The 5 T cell receptor beta chains below were found in one sample sequenced in a study of control samples from healthy donors and cancer patients. Here immunoSEQ multiplex PCR was the method, and the copy in TCRdb shows in-frame clones only, minus some. The table includes approximately 100,000 clones, roughly 88% detected once. The sequencing sample was made of blood. These TCRs come from a young man in good health.

V usage is TRBV18 and J usage is TRBJ2-7; 8 nucleotides line up with TRBD2. V dropped 6 bases and J dropped 3; count of bases not matched to a gene: 10. The CDR3 has 15 residues. Germline V gene lookup returns CDR1 KGHSH and CDR2 LQKENI. For the CDR3, the DNA is TGTGCCAGCTCCGATGGAAGCGGGAGCTTCTACGAGCAGTACTTC. This translates into CASSDGSGSFYEQYF. Supplemented by reference TRBV18 and TRBJ2-7, the full variable domain reads NAGVMQNPRHLVRRRGQEARLRCSPMKGHSHVYWYRQLPEEGLKFMVYLQKENIIDESGMPKERFSAEFPKEGPSILRIQQVVRGDSAAYFCASSDGSGSFYEQYFGPGTRLTVT.

The V and J genes are TRBV27 and TRBJ2-7; either TRBD1 or TRBD2 may fit D (6 bases each). V dropped 5 bases and J dropped 2 bases, with 10 bases sitting between them. The CDR3 consists of 13 residues. Germline V gene sequence: CDR1 MNHEY, CDR2 SMNVEV (reference sequence). The CDR3 spells CASSIGGPYEQYF. CDR3 DNA: TGTGCCAGCAGTATAGGGGGGCCCTACGAGCAGTACTTC.

This clone was seen repeatedly, ten times or more. The CDR3 region is CASSPLGGTSTDTQYF. The CDR3 nucleotides are TGTGCCAGCAGCCCCCTGGGGGGGACTAGCACAGATACGCAGTATTTT. This chain links TRBV14 with TRBJ2-3; TRBD2 matches at 7 bases. The CDR3 consists of 16 residues. V lost 4 bases, J lost 0 bases, and 7 bases stayed unmatched. Germline CDR1 is SGHDN and CDR2 is FVKESK.

This chain links TRBV27 with TRBJ1-5, with D unresolved. The germline CDR1 and CDR2 sequences are MNHEY and SMNVEV (reference sequence). The CDR3 totals 15 residues. Trimming pared 2 bases from V and 6 bases from J, leaving 14 bases between. DNA of the CDR3: TGTGCCAGCAGTTTAAGCGGGGTCCGCTTTCAGCCCCAGCATTTT. This codes for CASSLSGVRFQPQHF.

The chain couples TRBV27 to TRBJ2-3; D assignment may be TRBD1 or TRBD2 (7 bases each). Germline V lookup: CDR1 MNHEY, CDR2 SMNVEV (reference sequence). V dropped 6 bases and J dropped 4 bases, with 17 bases sitting between them. CDR3 length: 15 residues. CDR3 in amino acids: CASRLGEGASDTQYF. CDR3 nucleotides: TGTGCCAGCAGGTTGGGGGAGGGGGCATCAGATACGCAGTATTTT.